This TCR beta chain was sequenced for a study of CD4+ T cells in melanoma. A remark on this clone: Its antigen is as yet unknown.

Study-wide results and limits: In melanoma, neoantigen-specific CD4+ T cells reportedly differed in differentiation state. A reported correlation linked neoantigen-specific CD4+ T cells to CD8+, macrophage and B cell function.

Repertoires were generated with immunoSEQ multiplex PCR, while TCRdb's copy carries only in-frame clones and drops some. This sample carries 50,000 to 60,000 clones, roughly 69% of them seen once, and the ten largest clones take roughly 4.9%. The CDR3 loop spans 15 amino acids. V shed 0 bases and J shed 0 bases, with 6 bases lying between them. The germline V gene has CDR1 SNHLY and CDR2 FYNNEI. This TCR was sampled from a human donor with melanoma. Sequences were obtained from tumor tissue. The V gene is TRBV2, the J gene TRBJ1-5; the D is unclear. The CDR3 DNA follows: TGTGCCAGCAGTGAAGCAGGATATAGCAATCAGCCCCAGCATTTT. This gives the protein CASSEAGYSNQPQHF.